The entry that follows covers one TCR beta chain sequence. Its target is unknown. Germline lookup yields CDR1 MNHEY and CDR2 SVGEGT. The J segment lost 5 bases and the V segment lost 4 bases, leaving 8 bases of the junction unmatched. This CDR3 has 15 residues. The sample comes from a study of T cell responses to AZD1222 COVID-19 vaccine. Overall study findings and caveats: Baseline serostatus was positive in only a handful of AZD1222 recipients.

Sequencing was performed with immunoSEQ multiplex PCR; in TCRdb, only in-frame clones are kept and a portion is missing. The table records 120,000 to 150,000 clones, around 90% of them present only once. The sequence was collected from an adult who received the AZD1222 COVID-19 vaccine. The sequences come from peripheral blood, collected 28 days after the second AZD1222 dose. This chain links TRBV6-2 or TRBV6-3 with TRBJ2-1; 7 bases agree with TRBD2. The CDR3 nucleotides are TGTGCCAGCAGTTCGCCTAGCGGTCCGAACAATGAGCAGTTCTTC. Translating gives CASSSPSGPNNEQFF.